The 21 T cell receptor beta chains below all came from one sample that was sequenced in a study of blood T cells in healthy people across ages. Primers used in a second PCR of about 7 to 12 cycles were a sample-barcoded 5' primer and a J-beta primer mix. TCRdb independently ran MiXCR on the 5' RACE reads; one entry per CDR3 protein. Among over 600,000 distinct CDR3 sequences listed, less than 60% were seen once. The specimen sequenced was blood. All receptors derive from a man aged 80 or over in good health.

The V and J genes are TRBV9 and TRBJ2-1, with TRBD2 matching over 10 bases. This CDR3 has 15 residues. CDR1 and CDR2 (germline): SGDLS, YYNGEE. Trimming took 2 bases from V and 10 from J; bases not matched to a gene: 9. CDR3 sequence (DNA): TGTGCCAGCAGCGTGGGTACAGCGGGGGGGCCCGAGCAGTTCTTC. It encodes CASSVGTAGGPEQFF.

This clonotype was recorded a few times. The chain combines TRBV20-1 with TRBJ1-4; tentatively, D is TRBD1 (6 bases). V was cut by 5 bases and J by 8 bases, with 15 bases left in between. Germline V CDR1 and CDR2: DFQATT, SNEGSKA (reference sequence). This CDR3 contains 13 residues. The chain's CDR3 is CSAAKGDSEKLFF. The CDR3 DNA follows: TGCAGTGCTGCAAAGGGGGATTCGGAAAAACTGTTTTTT.

At least ten counts were recorded for this clonotype. V and J are TRBV7-8 and TRBJ2-7; 10 nucleotides match TRBD2. CDR1 and CDR2 (germline): SGHVS, FQNEAQ. The V gene end was trimmed by 5 bases and the J gene end by 3 bases; junction bases not matched to a gene: 7. The CDR3 is made up of 15 amino acids. CDR3 region: CASSRTSGTHYEQYF. For the CDR3, the DNA is TGTGCCAGCAGCCGGACTAGCGGAACACACTACGAGCAGTACTTC.

This clonotype was counted a few times. This chain uses TRBV7-2 with TRBJ2-1; D not resolved. Germline V gives CDR1 SGHTA, CDR2 FQGNSA. The germline V and J ends were trimmed by 5 bases and 0 bases, with 11 bases remaining between them. CDR3 length: 15 residues. The CDR3 spells CASSPQVNSYNEQFF. The CDR3 region has the DNA TGTGCCAGCAGCCCGCAGGTTAACTCCTACAATGAGCAGTTCTTC.

The V gene is TRBV10-3, the J gene TRBJ2-3; no clear D gene. CDR3 length: 15 residues. CDR1 ENHRY and CDR2 SYGVKD come from the germline V gene. Trimming stripped 4 bases from V and 1 base from J, with 12 bases between. The DNA of the CDR3 is TGTGCCATCAGTGGGGTTGGCGGTGGCACAGATACGCAGTATTTT. Amino acids: CAISGVGGGTDTQYF.

This clonotype came up a few times. One end of the junction fails to match germline, which may point to a read error. V usage is TRBV5-1 and J usage is TRBJ2-7; 8 bases are a match to TRBD1. The CDR3 contains 14 residues. The germline V gene has CDR1 SGHRS and CDR2 YFSETQ. The CDR3 nucleotides read TGCGCCAACAGCGGGCAGACAGGGGTCTACGAGCAGTACTTC. Protein sequence: CANSGQTGVYEQYF. The complete variable domain, with remaining parts taken from reference TRBV5-1 and TRBJ2-7, reads KAGVTQTPRYLIKTRGQQVTLSCSPISGHRSVSWYQQTPGQGLQFLFEYFSETQRNKGNFPGRFSGRQFSNSRSEMNVSTLELGDSALYLCANSGQTGVYEQYFGPGTRLTVT.

This clonotype occurred a few times. The V gene is TRBV29-1, the J gene TRBJ2-5; D is ambiguous. Trimming shortened V by 4 bases and J by 7 bases, and 13 bases separated the two germline ends. The CDR3 has 12 residues. Germline lookup yields CDR1 SQVTM and CDR2 ANQGSEA. The CDR3 sequence: CSVAARWGTQYF. DNA for the CDR3: TGCAGCGTTGCTGCGAGGTGGGGGACCCAGTACTTC.

The chain links TRBV12-3 or TRBV12-4 to TRBJ2-5; 10 bases are shared with TRBD1. V lost 5 bases, J lost 11 bases, and 17 bases stayed unmatched. CDR3 size: 16 residues. The CDR3 DNA sequence: TGTGCCAGCAGTCCGATATGGACAGGGGGTCAACAGGAGCAGTACTTC. Encoded protein: CASSPIWTGGQQEQYF.

The chain joins TRBV4-1 to TRBJ1-6, with a possible D match to TRBD1 (5 bases). V gave up 4 bases and J gave up 4 bases, with 23 bases separating them. The CDR3 is 19 residues long. In germline, CDR1 is MGHRA, CDR2 YSYEKL. The CDR3 DNA is TGCGCCAGCAGCCTCCTACGAGGTGGAGGGGAAAAATATAATTCACCCCTCCACTTT. Its translation is CASSLLRGGGEKYNSPLHF.

This clonotype was picked up many times. The chain employs TRBV7-2 and TRBJ2-7; 9 bases line up with TRBD1. The length of the CDR3 is 15 residues. Germline V gene sequence: CDR1 SGHTA, CDR2 FQGNSA. The V gene end was trimmed by 5 bases and the J gene end by 4 bases; junction bases not matched to a gene: 9. The CDR3 sequence: CASSLWTGAVYEQYF. CDR3 coding DNA: TGTGCCAGCAGCCTGTGGACAGGGGCGGTATACGAGCAGTACTTC.

This clonotype has just a few counts. The V gene is TRBV28, the J gene TRBJ2-7, with 8 positions matching TRBD2. Trimming took 5 bases from V and 2 from J; bases not matched to a gene: 32. Germline CDR1 reads MDHEN; CDR2 reads SYDVKM. The CDR3 is 23 residues long. CDR3 nucleotides: TGTGCCAGCAGTCATTGGGGTGGGGGAGGCCAGGTGGAACGACTAGCGCGAGCCTACGAGCAGTACTTC. This sequence encodes CASSHWGGGGQVERLARAYEQYF.

The V call is TRBV21-1, the J call TRBJ2-3. TRBV21-1 is tagged as a pseudogene. The length of the CDR3 is 14 residues. The DNA of the CDR3 is TGTGCCAGCAGCAAAGCCTCGAGCACAGATACGCAGTATTTT. Encoded protein: CASSKASSTDTQYF.

The chain combines TRBV12-3 or TRBV12-4 with TRBJ2-3; 8 bases are shared with TRBD1. The J segment lost 4 bases and the V segment lost 7 bases, leaving 7 bases of the junction unmatched. This CDR3 has 14 amino acids. The CDR3 sequence is CASTSRTGSDTQYF. CDR3 sequence (DNA): TGTGCCAGCACCTCTAGGACAGGGTCAGATACGCAGTATTTT.

The J gene is TRBJ2-2, the V gene TRBV28; TRBD1 matches 10 bases. The CDR3 length is 14 residues. CDR1 MDHEN and CDR2 SYDVKM come from the germline V gene. V lost 7 bases and J lost 6; bases outside the gene matches: 5. The CDR3 coding sequence is TGTGCCAGCACTCGAGACAGGGGGCCCGGGGAGCTGTTTTTT. This sequence encodes CASTRDRGPGELFF.

This clonotype was found a few times. The chain uses TRBV12-3 or TRBV12-4 and TRBJ2-1, with D perhaps matching TRBD1 or TRBD2 (5 bases each). There are 14 residues in the CDR3. Between the trimmed V and J ends, which lost 6 bases and 6 bases, there was a span of 15 bases. The CDR3 here is CASSPGTQTNEQFF. The CDR3 DNA is TGTGCCAGCAGCCCCGGGACCCAGACCAATGAGCAGTTCTTC.

The chain couples TRBV29-1 to TRBJ2-5, with 7 bases identical to TRBD1. This CDR3 has 15 residues. Germline values: CDR1 SQVTM, CDR2 ANQGSEA. V was clipped by 0 bases and J by 11 bases; unmatched bases: 15. This CDR3 reads CSVEEAQGVDNEQYF. Here the CDR3 DNA reads TGCAGCGTTGAAGAGGCGCAGGGGGTGGACAATGAGCAGTACTTC.

The gene calls are TRBV7-3 and TRBJ2-3; D gene unclear. V dropped 5 bases and J dropped 5 bases, with 11 bases sitting between them. This CDR3 contains 13 residues. Germline V gene lookup returns CDR1 SGHTA and CDR2 FQGTGA. In nucleotides, the CDR3 is TGTGCCAGCAGCCCGCATGCGCGAGATACGCAGTATTTT. This sequence encodes CASSPHARDTQYF.

This clonotype has at least ten counts. V is TRBV28 and J is TRBJ2-1; D gene ambiguous. Deletions cut 5 bases from V and 9 bases from J, with 17 bases between. This CDR3 is built from 14 residues. Germline CDR1 MDHEN, CDR2 SYDVKM. The CDR3 DNA reads as TGTGCCAGCAGTCCACCGAGGATGTGGGGTGAGCAGTTCTTC. Translating it yields CASSPPRMWGEQFF.

This clonotype was counted between two and nine times. J is TRBJ2-7 and V is TRBV7-2, with 9 bases that match TRBD1. Germline V gene data show CDR1 as SGHTA and CDR2 as FQGNSA. The CDR3 is 14 amino acids. Unmatched junction bases numbered 7, after V lost 5 bases and J lost 5 bases. The chain's CDR3 is CASSVGQGRDEQYF. CDR3 DNA sequence: TGTGCCAGCAGCGTGGGACAGGGAAGGGACGAGCAGTACTTC. The variable domain in full, with the rest retrieved from reference TRBV7-2 and TRBJ2-7, is GAGVSQSPSNKVTEKGKDVELRCDPISGHTALYWYRQSLGQGLEFLIYFQGNSAPDKSGLPSDRFSAERTGGSVSTLTIQRTQQEDSAVYLCASSVGQGRDEQYFGPGTRLTVT.

V gene TRBV27 combines with J gene TRBJ2-7; no clear D gene. V was clipped by 3 bases and J by 4 bases, with 13 bases between them. This CDR3 comprises 14 residues. Germline lookup yields CDR1 MNHEY and CDR2 SMNVEV (reference sequence). Here the CDR3 reads CASSFGLSTYEQYF. The CDR3 DNA is TGTGCCAGCAGTTTTGGGTTGTCCACGTACGAGCAGTACTTC.

This clonotype has a count of ten or more. The chain joins TRBV3-1 to TRBJ2-1; 10 nucleotides agree with TRBD1. The germline gives CDR1 LGHDT, CDR2 YNNKEL (reference sequence). With 1 base clipped from V and 5 bases from J, the junction kept 2 bases outside the gene matches. CDR3 length: 15 residues. CDR3 loop: CASSQGTGGHNEQFF. In DNA, the CDR3 is TGTGCCAGCAGCCAAGGGACAGGGGGACACAATGAGCAGTTCTTC.